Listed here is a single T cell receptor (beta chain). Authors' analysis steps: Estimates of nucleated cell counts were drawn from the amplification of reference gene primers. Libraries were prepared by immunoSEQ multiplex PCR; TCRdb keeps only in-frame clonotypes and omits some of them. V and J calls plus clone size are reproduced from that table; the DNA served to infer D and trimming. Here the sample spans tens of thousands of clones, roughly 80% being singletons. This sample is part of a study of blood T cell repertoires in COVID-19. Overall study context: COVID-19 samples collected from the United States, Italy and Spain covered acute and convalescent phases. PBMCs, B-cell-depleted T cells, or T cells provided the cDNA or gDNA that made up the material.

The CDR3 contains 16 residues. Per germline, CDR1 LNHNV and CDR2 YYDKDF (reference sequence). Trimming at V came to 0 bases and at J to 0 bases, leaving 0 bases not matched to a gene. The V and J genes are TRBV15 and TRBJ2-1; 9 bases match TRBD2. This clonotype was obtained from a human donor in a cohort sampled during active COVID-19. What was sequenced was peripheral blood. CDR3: CATSRERGGSYNEQFF. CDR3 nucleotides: TGTGCCACCAGCAGAGAGCGGGGGGGCTCCTACAATGAGCAGTTCTTC. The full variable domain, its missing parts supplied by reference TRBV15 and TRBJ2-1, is DAMVIQNPRYQVTQFGKPVTLSCSQTLNHNVMYWYQQKSSQAPKLLFHYYDKDFNNEADTPDNFQSRRPNTSFCFLDIRSPGLGDTAMYLCATSRERGGSYNEQFFGPGTRLTVL.